The 10 T cell receptor beta chains below come from one sample, sequenced in a study of T cell changes during pregnancy in multiple sclerosis. Profiling relied on immunoSEQ multiplex PCR, and the TCRdb table lists in-frame clones only, not all of them. The profile shows approximately 33,000 clones, around 90% of them singletons. Here the sequenced sample was CD4+ T cells from peripheral blood mononuclear cells, taken in the first trimester of pregnancy. The source of these receptors is a female donor in good health, enrolled as a control in a pregnancy study.

V gene TRBV7-2 combines with J gene TRBJ2-1, with TRBD2 matching 11 bases. CDR1 SGHTA and CDR2 FQGNSA come from the germline V gene. The CDR3 sequence is 18 residues long. Trimming removed 2 bases from V and 6 bases from J; junction bases left unmatched: 12. For the CDR3, the DNA is TGTGCCAGCAGCTTAACACTAGCGGGGGCGCAGTTCTCCAATGAGCAGTTCTTC. Translated: CASSLTLAGAQFSNEQFF.

The count of this clone is one. CDR3 residues: CASSSKGAGELFF. The CDR3 DNA reads TGTGCCAGCAGCTCCAAGGGGGCCGGGGAGCTGTTTTTT. The rearrangement links TRBV7-2 to TRBJ2-2, with D tentatively TRBD1 (6 bases). The V end lost 4 bases, the J end lost 6 bases, and 9 bases lay between the germline ends. This CDR3 has 13 residues. The germline V gene has CDR1 SGHTA and CDR2 FQGNSA.

The V gene is TRBV12-5, the J gene TRBJ1-5, with D perhaps matching TRBD1 (5 bases). V was clipped by 1 base and J by 3 bases, with 7 bases between them. Germline V gene data show CDR1 as LGHNT and CDR2 as FRNRAP. This CDR3 is built from 14 residues. Written as DNA, the CDR3 is TGTGCTAGTGGTTTGGGACAGAACAATCAGCCCCAGCATTTT. This sequence encodes CASGLGQNNQPQHF.

J is TRBJ2-7 and V is TRBV11-1; 13 nucleotides agree with TRBD2. CDR3 size: 15 residues. The junction had 4 bases not matched to a gene; V was cut back by 6 bases and J by 2 bases. Germline V gene lookup returns CDR1 SGHAT and CDR2 FQDESV (reference sequence). CDR3 DNA: TGTGCCAGCAGTAAGGGACTAGCGGGGACCTACGAGCAGTACTTC. Amino acid sequence: CASSKGLAGTYEQYF.

V and J are TRBV27 and TRBJ2-1, with a weak D call TRBD1 (6 bases). V lost 3 bases to trimming and J lost 4 bases, with 13 bases between them. Looked up from germline, CDR1 is MNHEY and CDR2 is SMNVEV (reference sequence). The CDR3 covers 15 residues. The DNA of the CDR3 is TGTGCCAGCAGTTTCACGGACAGATTATACAATGAGCAGTTCTTC. Encoded protein: CASSFTDRLYNEQFF.

V usage is TRBV7-2 and J usage is TRBJ2-5, with D possibly being TRBD2 (7 bases). CDR1 is SGHTA and CDR2 is FQGNSA in the germline V gene. The length of the CDR3 is 15 residues. The V and J ends lost 5 bases and 5 bases respectively, with 18 bases between them. CDR3 DNA: TGTGCCAGCAGCGCCCCCGGGGGGCTTGGGGAGACCCAGTACTTC. It translates to CASSAPGGLGETQYF.

The CDR3 protein is CASSPFRTGTANEKLFF. DNA for the CDR3: TGTGCCAGCTCACCGTTCAGAACCGGGACAGCTAATGAAAAACTGTTTTTT. The V gene is TRBV18, the J gene TRBJ1-4; TRBD1 agrees at 7 bases. V was pared by 3 bases and J by 3 bases, with 10 bases of the junction left unmatched. Germline values: CDR1 KGHSH, CDR2 LQKENI. The CDR3 loop spans 17 amino acids.

This clone appeared a few times. CDR3 coding DNA: TGTGCCAGCAGCTTAGCGAGGGACTCTCAGGGCTACACCTTC. It codes for CASSLARDSQGYTF. The V gene is TRBV7-2, the J gene TRBJ1-2; a possible D gene is TRBD1 (5 bases). CDR1 SGHTA and CDR2 FQGNSA come from the germline V gene. Between the trimmed V and J ends, which lost 0 bases and 8 bases, there was a span of 13 bases. The CDR3 totals 14 residues.

The CDR3 sequence is CASSLNPRTEAFF. In DNA, the CDR3 is TGTGCCAGCAGCTTAAATCCGCGGACTGAAGCTTTCTTT. The chain combines TRBV7-2 with TRBJ1-1, with D unclear. Trimming stripped 2 bases from V and 5 bases from J, with 9 bases between. The germline V gene encodes CDR1 SGHTA and CDR2 FQGNSA. The CDR3 runs to 13 residues. Full variable domain (outside the CDR3, taken from reference TRBV7-2 and TRBJ1-1): GAGVSQSPSNKVTEKGKDVELRCDPISGHTALYWYRQSLGQGLEFLIYFQGNSAPDKSGLPSDRFSAERTGGSVSTLTIQRTQQEDSAVYLCASSLNPRTEAFFGQGTRLTVV.

There are a few counts of this clone. The rearrangement joins TRBV28 to TRBJ1-2; D is uncertain. The V gene's germline CDR1 is MDHEN and CDR2 SYDVKM. V lost 6 bases and J 2 bases, leaving 7 bases between the germline ends. This CDR3 region has 12 residues. CDR3 DNA sequence: TGTGCCAGCAGATCGGGGAACTATGGCTACACCTTC. This sequence encodes CASRSGNYGYTF.